What follows are 8 T cell receptor beta chains derived from one specimen sequenced in a study of blood T cell repertoires in COVID-19. Measured with immunoSEQ multiplex PCR; TCRdb has only the in-frame clones, and not every one. The sample has tens of thousands of clones, around 90% seen once. Specimen: peripheral blood. All receptors derive from a man between 60 and 70 years old with active COVID-19.

The rearrangement joins TRBV6-6 to TRBJ2-1, with 12 bases aligning to TRBD1. CDR3 length equals 16 residues. Unmatched junction bases numbered 12, after V lost 6 bases and J lost 9 bases. Germline-derived CDR1 and CDR2 are MNHNY and SVGAGI (reference sequence). The chain's CDR3 is CASSRPGTGGLGEQFF. CDR3 DNA sequence: TGTGCCAGCAGCCGCCCCGGGACAGGGGGCTTAGGTGAGCAGTTCTTC.

The V and J genes are TRBV24-1 and TRBJ2-2; TRBD1 agrees at 8 bases. Germline values: CDR1 KGHDR, CDR2 SFDVKD. This CDR3 has 15 residues. J gave up 2 bases and V 4 bases, and 2 bases lay outside the gene matches. This chain's CDR3 is CATSEGTGNTGELFF. The CDR3 DNA is TGTGCCACCAGTGAAGGGACAGGAAACACCGGGGAGCTGTTTTTT.

The chain combines TRBV19 with TRBJ2-7; D possibly corresponds to TRBD2 (6 bases). In germline, CDR1 is LNHDA, CDR2 SQIVND (reference sequence). The CDR3 consists of 12 residues. The ends were cut back, 5 bases at V and 3 bases at J, with 8 bases in the middle. CDR3 sequence: CASSGRNYEQYF. CDR3 sequence (DNA): TGTGCCAGTAGTGGGAGGAACTACGAGCAGTACTTC.

The chain's CDR3 is CASHGILAKNIQYF. The CDR3 coding sequence is TGTGCCAGCCACGGGATCCTAGCCAAAAACATTCAGTACTTC. The chain uses TRBV28 and TRBJ2-4, with D perhaps TRBD2 (5 bases). The CDR3 covers 14 residues. CDR1 and CDR2 from the germline V gene are MDHEN and SYDVKM. Between the trimmed V and J ends, which lost 8 bases and 0 bases, there was a span of 11 bases.

V is TRBV6-6 and J is TRBJ2-5; 8 nucleotides align to TRBD2. Germline lookup yields CDR1 MNHNY and CDR2 SVGAGI (reference sequence). V was clipped by 3 bases and J by 1 base; unmatched bases: 4. The CDR3 is 15 residues long. The DNA of the CDR3 is TGTGCCAGCAGTTATTCGGGAGGGGGCCAAGAGACCCAGTACTTC. This encodes CASSYSGGGQETQYF.

This chain joins TRBV11-1 and TRBJ2-2; perhaps TRBD2 as D (6 bases). V lost 1 base to trimming and J lost 8 bases, with 8 bases between them. This CDR3 comprises 13 residues. The germline V gene encodes CDR1 SGHAT and CDR2 FQDESV (reference sequence). CDR3 nucleotides: TGTGCCAGCAGCTTAGAGGAGGGGGGGGAGCTGTTTTTT. Encoded protein: CASSLEEGGELFF.

V and J are TRBV18 and TRBJ2-3; 9 positions match TRBD2. Germline CDR1 and CDR2: KGHSH and LQKENI. This CDR3 has 16 residues. V lost 3 bases and J lost 2; bases outside the gene matches: 6. Written as DNA, the CDR3 is TGTGCCAGCTCACCCAGGACTAGCGCTAACACAGATACGCAGTATTTT. It specifies CASSPRTSANTDTQYF.

The CDR3 reads CASSLGGPNTEAFF. In DNA form, the CDR3 reads TGTGCCAGCAGCTTGGGGGGGCCGAACACTGAAGCTTTCTTT. The chain uses TRBV13 and TRBJ1-1, with a tentative D call TRBD1 (6 bases). The CDR3 has 14 residues. The V gene's germline CDR1 is PRHDT and CDR2 FYEKMQ (reference sequence). V gave up 3 bases and J gave up 1 base, with 9 bases separating them.